This T cell receptor beta chain is drawn from a study of cytomegalovirus exposure and HLA in healthy donors. Study-wide results and limits: High sensitivity and specificity were reportedly achieved when the classifier diagnosed cytomegalovirus status. TCR sequences were mostly rare, though some public TCRs occurred in many donors. What TCR beta sequences reportedly achieved was accurate prediction of HLA-A and HLA-B alleles in most subjects.

From germline, CDR1 is MNHEY and CDR2 SMNVEV (reference sequence). CDR3 length: 15 residues. Between the trimmed V and J ends, which lost 4 bases and 0 bases, there was a span of 10 bases. As concerns this clone: Its antigen is as yet unknown.

Primers for the PCR totalled 60 Vbeta and 13 Jbeta. Assay: immunoSEQ multiplex PCR; the TCRdb copy retains only in-frame clones and omits some. Of under 200,000 clones in the sample, 75% were seen once. Sequenced sample: PBMCs. This sequence was found in a woman between 35 and 50 years old in good health and CMV-seropositive. The chain carries TRBV27 and TRBJ2-1, with D unclear. CDR3 sequence (DNA): TGTGCCAGCAGTTCCTCCCTAACCTCCTACAATGAGCAGTTCTTC. Its protein is CASSSSLTSYNEQFF.